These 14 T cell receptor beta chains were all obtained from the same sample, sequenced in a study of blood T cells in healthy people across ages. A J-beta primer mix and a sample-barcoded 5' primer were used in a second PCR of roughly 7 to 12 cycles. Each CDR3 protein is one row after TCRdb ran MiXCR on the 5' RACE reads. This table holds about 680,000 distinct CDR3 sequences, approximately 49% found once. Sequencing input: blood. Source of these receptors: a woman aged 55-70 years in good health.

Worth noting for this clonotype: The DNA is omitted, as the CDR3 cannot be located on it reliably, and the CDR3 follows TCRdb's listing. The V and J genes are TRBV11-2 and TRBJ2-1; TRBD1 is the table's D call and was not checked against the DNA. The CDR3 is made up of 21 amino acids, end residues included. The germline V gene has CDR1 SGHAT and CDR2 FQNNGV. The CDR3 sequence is CASSFYICSAREGKTYNEQFF.

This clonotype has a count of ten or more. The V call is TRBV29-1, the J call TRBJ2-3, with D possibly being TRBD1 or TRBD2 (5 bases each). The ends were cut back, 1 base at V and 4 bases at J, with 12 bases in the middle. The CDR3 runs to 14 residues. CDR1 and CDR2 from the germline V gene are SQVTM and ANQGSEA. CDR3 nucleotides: TGCAGCGTTGAAGCAGGGAGTGGGGCAGATACGCAGTATTTT. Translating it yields CSVEAGSGADTQYF.

CDR3 nucleotide sequence: TGCAGTGCTAGAGATTACGGCGGGCGCACCTCCTACAATGAGCAGTACTTC. This codes for CSARDYGGRTSYNEQYF. This rearrangement joins TRBV20-1 to TRBJ2-1, with TRBD2 as a possible D gene (5 bases). The J call could be wrong; TRBJ2-7 is a better fit for the DNA end. Per germline, CDR1 DFQATT and CDR2 SNEGSKA (reference sequence). CDR3 length: 17 amino acids.

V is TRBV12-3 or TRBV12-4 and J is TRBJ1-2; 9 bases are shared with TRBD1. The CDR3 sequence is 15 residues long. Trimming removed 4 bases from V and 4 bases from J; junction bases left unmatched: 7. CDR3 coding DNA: TGTGCCAGCAGTTATGATCGGACAGGGGTCTATGGCTACACCTTC. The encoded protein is CASSYDRTGVYGYTF.

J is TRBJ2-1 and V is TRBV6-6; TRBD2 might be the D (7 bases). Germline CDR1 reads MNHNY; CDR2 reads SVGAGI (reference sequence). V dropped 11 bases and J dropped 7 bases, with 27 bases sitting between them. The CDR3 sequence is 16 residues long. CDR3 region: CAAGMPGGGLSNEQFF. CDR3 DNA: TGTGCCGCCGGGATGCCGGGGGGCGGTCTTTCAAATGAGCAGTTCTTC.

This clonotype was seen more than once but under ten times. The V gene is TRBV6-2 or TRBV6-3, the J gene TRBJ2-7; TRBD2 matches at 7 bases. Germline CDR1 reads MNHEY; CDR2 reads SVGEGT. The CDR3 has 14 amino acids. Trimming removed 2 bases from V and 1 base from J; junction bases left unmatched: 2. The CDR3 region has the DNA TGTGCCAGCAGTTACGGGGGGGGATCCTACGAGCAGTACTTC. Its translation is CASSYGGGSYEQYF.

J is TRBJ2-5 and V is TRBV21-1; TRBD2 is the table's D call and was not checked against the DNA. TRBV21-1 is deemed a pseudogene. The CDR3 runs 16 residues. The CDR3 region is CASSTRWDYPQETQYF. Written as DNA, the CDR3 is TGTGCCAGCAGCACAAGATGGGACTATCCCCAAGAGACCCAGTACTTC.

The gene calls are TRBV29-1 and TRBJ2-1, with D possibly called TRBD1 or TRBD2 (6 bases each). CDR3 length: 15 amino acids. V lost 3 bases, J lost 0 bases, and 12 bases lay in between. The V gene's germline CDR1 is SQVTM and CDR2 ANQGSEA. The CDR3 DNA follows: TGCAGCGTTGACGGGGGCAGGGGCTCCTACAATGAGCAGTTCTTC. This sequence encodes CSVDGGRGSYNEQFF.

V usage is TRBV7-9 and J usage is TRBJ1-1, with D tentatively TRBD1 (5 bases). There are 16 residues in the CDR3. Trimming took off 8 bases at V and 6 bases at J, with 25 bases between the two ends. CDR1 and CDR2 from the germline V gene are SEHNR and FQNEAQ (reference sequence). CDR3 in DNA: TGTGCCAGCCAAAGAGGGGCAGGCGCCTATTACGCTGAAGCTTTCTTT. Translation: CASQRGAGAYYAEAFF.

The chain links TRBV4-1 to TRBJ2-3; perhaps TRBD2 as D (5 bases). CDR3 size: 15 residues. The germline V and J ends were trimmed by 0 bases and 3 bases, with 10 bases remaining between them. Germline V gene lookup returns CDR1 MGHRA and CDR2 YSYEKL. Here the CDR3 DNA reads TGCGCCAGCAGCCAAGATCCGGGCGGGACAGATACGCAGTATTTT. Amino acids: CASSQDPGGTDTQYF.

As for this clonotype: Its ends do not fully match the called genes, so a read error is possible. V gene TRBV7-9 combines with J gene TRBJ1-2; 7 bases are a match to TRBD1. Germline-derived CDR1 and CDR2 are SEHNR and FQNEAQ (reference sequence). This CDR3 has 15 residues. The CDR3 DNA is TGTGCCAGCAGCGCCTCGACAGGGAGTCTCTATGGTTACACCTTC. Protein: CASSASTGSLYGYTF. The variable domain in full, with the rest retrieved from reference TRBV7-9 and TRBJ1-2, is DTGVSQNPRHKITKRGQNVTFRCDPISEHNRLYWYRQTLGQGPEFLTYFQNEAQLEKSRLLSDRFSAERPKGSFSTLEIQRTEQGDSAMYLCASSASTGSLYGYTFGSGTRLTVV.

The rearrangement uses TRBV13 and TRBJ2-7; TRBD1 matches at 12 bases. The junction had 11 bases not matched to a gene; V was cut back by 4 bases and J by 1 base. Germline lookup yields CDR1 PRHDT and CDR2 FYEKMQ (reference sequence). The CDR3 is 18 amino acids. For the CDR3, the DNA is TGTGCCAGCAGCTCCACCGGGACAGGGGGCCTGTCTTCCTACGAGCAGTACTTC. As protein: CASSSTGTGGLSSYEQYF.

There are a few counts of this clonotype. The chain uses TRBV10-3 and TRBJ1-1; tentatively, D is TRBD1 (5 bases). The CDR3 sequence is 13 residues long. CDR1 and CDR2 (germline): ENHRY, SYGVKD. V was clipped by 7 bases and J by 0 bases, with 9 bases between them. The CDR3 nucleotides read TGTGCCATCAAAGGGGCGGTGAACACTGAAGCTTTCTTT. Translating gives CAIKGAVNTEAFF.

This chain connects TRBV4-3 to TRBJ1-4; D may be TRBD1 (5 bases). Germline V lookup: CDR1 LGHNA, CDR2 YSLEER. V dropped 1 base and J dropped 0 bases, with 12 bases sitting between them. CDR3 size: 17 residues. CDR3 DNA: TGCGCCAGCAGCCAAGCCCCACAGGCCGCAACTAATGAAAAACTGTTTTTT. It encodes CASSQAPQAATNEKLFF.